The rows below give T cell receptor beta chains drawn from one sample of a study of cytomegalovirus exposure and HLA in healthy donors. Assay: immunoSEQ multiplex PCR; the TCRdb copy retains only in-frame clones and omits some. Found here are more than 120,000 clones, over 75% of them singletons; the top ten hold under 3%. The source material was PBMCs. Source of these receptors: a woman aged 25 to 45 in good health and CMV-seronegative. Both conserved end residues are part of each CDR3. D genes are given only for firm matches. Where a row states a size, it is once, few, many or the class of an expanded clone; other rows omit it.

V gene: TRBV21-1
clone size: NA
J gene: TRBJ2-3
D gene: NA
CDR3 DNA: TGTGCCAGCAGCGTTTGCGGGACAGATAGCACAGATACGCAGTATTTT
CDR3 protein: CASSVCGTDSTDTQYF

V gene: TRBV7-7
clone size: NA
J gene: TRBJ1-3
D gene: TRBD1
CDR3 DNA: TGTGCCAGCAGCCCCCAGGGACAGGCTGGAAACACCATATATTTT
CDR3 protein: CASSPQGQAGNTIYF

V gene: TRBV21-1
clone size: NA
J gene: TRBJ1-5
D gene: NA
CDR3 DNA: TGTGCCAGCAGCAAATTCCGGCTCGGGGATAGCAATCAGCCCCAGCATTTT
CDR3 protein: CASSKFRLGDSNQPQHF

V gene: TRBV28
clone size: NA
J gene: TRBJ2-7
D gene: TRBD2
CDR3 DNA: TGTGCCAGCAGTCGAATGACTAGCTCAGCTCGCTACGAGCAGTACTTC
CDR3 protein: CASSRMTSSARYEQYF

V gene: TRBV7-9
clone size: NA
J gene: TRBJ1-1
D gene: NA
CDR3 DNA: TGTGCCAGCAGCTTCGGGGAGAACACTGAAGCTTTCTTT
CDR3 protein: CASSFGENTEAFF

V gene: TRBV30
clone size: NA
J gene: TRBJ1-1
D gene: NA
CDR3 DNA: TGTGCCTGGAGTGTACGTGTTACAAACACTGAAGCTTTCTTT
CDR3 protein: CAWSVRVTNTEAFF

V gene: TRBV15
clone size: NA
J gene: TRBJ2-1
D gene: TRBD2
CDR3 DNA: TGTGCCACCTCCCCTAGCGGGGAATACAATGAGCAGTTCTTC
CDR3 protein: CATSPSGEYNEQFF

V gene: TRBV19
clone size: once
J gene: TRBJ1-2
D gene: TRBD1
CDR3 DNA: TGTGCCAGTAGTACAAGGACAGGCTTTGGCTACACCTTC
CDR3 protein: CASSTRTGFGYTF

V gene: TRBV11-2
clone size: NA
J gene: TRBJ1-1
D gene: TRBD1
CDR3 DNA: TGTGCCAGCAGCTTAGATGGGGGACAGATAAACACTGAAGCTTTCTTT
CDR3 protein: CASSLDGGQINTEAFF

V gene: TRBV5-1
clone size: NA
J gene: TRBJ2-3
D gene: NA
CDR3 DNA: TGCGCCAGCAGGTGGGACCGGGAGACGGAGCAGTATTTT
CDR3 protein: CASRWDRETEQYF

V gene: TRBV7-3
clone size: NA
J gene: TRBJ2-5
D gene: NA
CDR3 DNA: TGTGCCAGCAGCCCGGGTTTTGGGTATGGGGAGACCCAGTACTTC
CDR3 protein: CASSPGFGYGETQYF

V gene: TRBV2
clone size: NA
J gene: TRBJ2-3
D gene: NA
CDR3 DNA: TGTGCCAGCAGTGTTGGGCACGCCCTCACAGATACGCAGTATTTT
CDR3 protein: CASSVGHALTDTQYF

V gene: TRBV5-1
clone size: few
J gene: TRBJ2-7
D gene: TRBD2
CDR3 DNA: TGCGCCAGCAGCCAGCCGGGACTAGCGGGAGGCGAGCAGTACTTC
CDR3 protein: CASSQPGLAGGEQYF

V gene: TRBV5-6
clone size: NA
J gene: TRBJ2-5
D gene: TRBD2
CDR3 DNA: TGTGCCAGCAGCTCCGGGACTAGCGGGATCGGAGAGACCCAGTACTTC
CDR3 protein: CASSSGTSGIGETQYF